This T cell receptor (beta chain) was identified during a study of CD8 T cells in ankylosing spondylitis. Broader study findings: The authors found the disease-linked clones to be CD8+ and relatively rare in peripheral blood. Reports say disease-linked clones showed up significantly more in matched ankylosing spondylitis synovial fluid. Past research had described some motif variants in reactive arthritis synovial fluid and blood.

The table lists this clonotype with many counts. Its antigen is unknown. This CDR3 region has 13 residues. The ends were cut back, 0 bases at V and 9 bases at J, with 9 bases in the middle. Germline values: CDR1 SGHTA, CDR2 FQGTGA. Each CDR3 protein is one row after TCRdb ran MiXCR on the 5' RACE reads. The table lists a few hundred thousand distinct CDR3 sequences, roughly a tenth of them singletons. Source material: blood, either unsorted or a sorted T cell fraction (not recorded which). V and J are TRBV7-3 and TRBJ2-1; D gene unclear. This receptor was taken from a male donor with ankylosing spondylitis or in good health (not recorded which). The CDR3 DNA follows: TGTGCCAGCAGCTTAACATACTGGGGTGAGCAGTTCTTC. Amino acids: CASSLTYWGEQFF. Drawing the rest from reference TRBV7-3 and TRBJ2-1, the complete variable domain is GAGVSQTPSNKVTEKGKYVELRCDPISGHTALYWYRQSLGQGPEFLIYFQGTGAADDSGLPNDRFFAVRPEGSVSTLKIQRTERGDSAVYLCASSLTYWGEQFFGPGTRLTVL.